This is a list of T cell receptor beta chains from one sample in a study of blood T cell repertoires in COVID-19. Libraries were prepared by immunoSEQ multiplex PCR; TCRdb keeps only in-frame clonotypes and omits some of them. The table includes roughly 260,000 clones, less than 85% detected once. Sequencing was done on a sample of peripheral blood. Source of these receptors: a woman between 18 and 30 years old with acute or convalescent COVID-19. Both conserved end residues are part of each CDR3. A D gene is named only where the DNA matches it firmly. Clone size is given for some rows only: seen once, a few or many times, or a class if the clone is expanded.

j_call	clone_size	v_call	d_call	cdr3_aa	cdr3_nt
TRBJ1-2	few	TRBV7-9	.	CASSPPAGQIPLSYTF	TGTGCCAGCAGCCCCCCCGCCGGACAGATCCCGCTTAGCTACACCTTC
TRBJ2-7	.	TRBV9	TRBD2	CASSPGGTTTYEQYF	TGTGCCAGCAGCCCGGGGGGGACAACTACCTACGAGCAGTACTTC
TRBJ1-1	.	TRBV7-2	TRBD1	CASSFAGTVTEAFF	TGTGCCAGCAGCTTCGCCGGGACAGTCACTGAAGCTTTCTTT
TRBJ2-1	.	TRBV5-1	TRBD2	CASRSQGAGVSHNEQFF	TGCGCCAGCAGATCCCAAGGGGCGGGAGTTTCCCACAATGAGCAGTTCTTC
TRBJ2-3	.	TRBV27	.	CASSPIRVTGLGMRTDTQYF	TGTGCCAGCAGTCCGATCCGAGTTACAGGGCTGGGAATGAGGACAGATACGCAGTATTTT
TRBJ2-7	.	TRBV4-3	TRBD2	CASSQGLAGVAYEQYF	TGCGCCAGCAGCCAAGGACTAGCGGGAGTGGCCTACGAGCAGTACTTC
TRBJ1-6	.	TRBV19	.	CASSIPSTGYYNSPLHF	TGTGCCAGTAGTATTCCCTCGACAGGATACTATAATTCACCCCTCCACTTT
TRBJ1-6	.	TRBV6-5	TRBD1	CASRRTGDSPLHF	TGTGCCAGCAGACGAACAGGGGATTCACCCCTCCACTTT
TRBJ2-5	.	TRBV5-1	TRBD1	CASSLGATGVGETQYF	TGCGCCAGCAGCTTGGGAGCGACAGGGGTCGGGGAGACCCAGTACTTC
TRBJ1-1	.	TRBV7-2	.	CASSLAAAMNTEAFF	TGTGCCAGCAGCTTAGCGGCGGCCATGAACACTGAAGCTTTCTTT
TRBJ2-5	.	TRBV7-9	.	CASSLPVQETQYF	TGTGCCAGCAGCTTACCCGTCCAAGAGACCCAGTACTTC
TRBJ2-5	.	TRBV10-3	TRBD1	CAISKTGGRETQYF	TGTGCCATCAGTAAGACAGGGGGGAGGGAGACCCAGTACTTC
TRBJ2-2	few	TRBV6-2/TRBV6-3	.	CASSYGAGKIWELFF	TGTGCCAGCAGTTACGGCGCGGGAAAGATCTGGGAGCTGTTTTTT
TRBJ1-1	once	TRBV3-1/TRBV3-2	.	CASSHRTGRTEAFF	TGTGCCAGCAGCCACAGAACAGGTCGCACTGAAGCTTTCTTT